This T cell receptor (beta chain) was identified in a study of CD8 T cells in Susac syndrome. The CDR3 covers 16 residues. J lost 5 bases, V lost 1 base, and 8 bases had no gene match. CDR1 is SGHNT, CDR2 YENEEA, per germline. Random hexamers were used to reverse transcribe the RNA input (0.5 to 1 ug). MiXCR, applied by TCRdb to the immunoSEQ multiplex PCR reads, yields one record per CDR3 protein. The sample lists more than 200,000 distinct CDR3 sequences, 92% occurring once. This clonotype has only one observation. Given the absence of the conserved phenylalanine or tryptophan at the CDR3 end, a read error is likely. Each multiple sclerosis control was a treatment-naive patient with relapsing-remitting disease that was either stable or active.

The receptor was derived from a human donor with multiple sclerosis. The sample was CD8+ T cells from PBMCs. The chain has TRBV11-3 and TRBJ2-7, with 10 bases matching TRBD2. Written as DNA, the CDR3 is TGTGCCAGCAGCTTAGCGGGTGGAAGCGGGGGGGACGAGCAGTACTTG. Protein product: CASSLAGGSGGDEQYL.